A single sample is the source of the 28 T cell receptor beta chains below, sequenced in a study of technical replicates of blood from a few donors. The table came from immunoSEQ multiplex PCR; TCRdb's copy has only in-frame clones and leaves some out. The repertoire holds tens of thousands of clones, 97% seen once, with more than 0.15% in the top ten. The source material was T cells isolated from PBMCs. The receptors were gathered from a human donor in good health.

The CDR3 spells CASSGNRGTEAFF. CDR3 nucleotide sequence: TGTGCCAGCAGCGGAAACAGGGGCACTGAAGCTTTCTTT. The V gene is TRBV9, the J gene TRBJ1-1; 7 bases are a match to TRBD1. V lost 3 bases to trimming and J lost 4 bases; unmatched junction nucleotides: 3. The CDR3 length is 13 residues. CDR1 SGDLS and CDR2 YYNGEE come from the germline V gene.

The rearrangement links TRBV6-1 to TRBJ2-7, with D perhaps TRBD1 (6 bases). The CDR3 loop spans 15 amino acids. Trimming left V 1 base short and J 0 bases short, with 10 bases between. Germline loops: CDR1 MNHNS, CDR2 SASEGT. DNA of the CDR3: TGTGCCAGCAGTGAAGACAGGGACGACTCCTACGAGCAGTACTTC. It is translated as CASSEDRDDSYEQYF.

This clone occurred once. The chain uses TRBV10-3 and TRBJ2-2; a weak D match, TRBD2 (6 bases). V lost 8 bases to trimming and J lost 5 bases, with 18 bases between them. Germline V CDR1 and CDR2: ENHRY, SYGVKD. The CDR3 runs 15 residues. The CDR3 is CAIVNPGAGTGELFF. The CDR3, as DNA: TGTGCCATCGTAAATCCGGGTGCGGGGACCGGGGAGCTGTTTTTT.

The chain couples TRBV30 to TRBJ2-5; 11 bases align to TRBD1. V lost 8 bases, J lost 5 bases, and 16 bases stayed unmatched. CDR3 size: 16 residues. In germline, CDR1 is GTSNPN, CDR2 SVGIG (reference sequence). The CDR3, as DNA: TGTGCCCGGGCGGGACAGGGGGTAGGGGTGGGGGAGACCCAGTACTTC. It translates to CARAGQGVGVGETQYF. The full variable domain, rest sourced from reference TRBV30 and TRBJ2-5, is SQTIHQWPATLVQPVGSPLSLECTVEGTSNPNLYWYRQAAGRGLQLLFYSVGIGQISSEVPQNLSASRPQDRQFILSSKKLLLSDSGFYLCARAGQGVGVGETQYFGPGTRLLVL.

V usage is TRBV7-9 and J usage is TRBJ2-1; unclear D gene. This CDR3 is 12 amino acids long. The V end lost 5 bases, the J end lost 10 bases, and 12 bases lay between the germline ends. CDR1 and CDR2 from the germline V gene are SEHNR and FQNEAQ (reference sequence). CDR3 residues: CASSPEAEEQFF. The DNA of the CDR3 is TGTGCCAGCAGCCCCGAGGCCGAAGAGCAGTTCTTC.

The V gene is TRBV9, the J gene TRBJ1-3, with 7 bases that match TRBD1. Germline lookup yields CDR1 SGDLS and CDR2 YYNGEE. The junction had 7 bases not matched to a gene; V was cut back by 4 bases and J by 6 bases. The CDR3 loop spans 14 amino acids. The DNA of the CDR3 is TGTGCCAGCAGCTCCCGAGGGGGCGAAAACACCATATATTTT. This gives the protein CASSSRGGENTIYF. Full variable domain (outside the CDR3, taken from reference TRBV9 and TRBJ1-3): DSGVTQTPKHLITATGQRVTLRCSPRSGDLSVYWYQQSLDQGLQFLIQYYNGEERAKGNILERFSAQQFPDLHSELNLSSLELGDSALYFCASSSRGGENTIYFGEGSWLTVV.

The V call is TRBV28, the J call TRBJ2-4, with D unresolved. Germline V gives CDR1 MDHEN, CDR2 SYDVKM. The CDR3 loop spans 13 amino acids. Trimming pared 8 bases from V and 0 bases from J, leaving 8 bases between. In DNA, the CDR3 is TGTGCCAGCGAGAAACTAGCCAAAAACATTCAGTACTTC. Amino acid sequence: CASEKLAKNIQYF.

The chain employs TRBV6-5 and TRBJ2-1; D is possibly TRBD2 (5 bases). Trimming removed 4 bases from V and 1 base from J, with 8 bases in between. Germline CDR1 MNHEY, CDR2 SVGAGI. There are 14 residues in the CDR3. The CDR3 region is CASSWTESYNEQFF. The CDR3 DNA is TGTGCCAGCAGTTGGACTGAATCCTACAATGAGCAGTTCTTC.

The CDR3 loop reads CASSPNRTEKSYEQYF. CDR3 in DNA: TGTGCCAGCTCACCAAACAGGACAGAAAAGAGCTACGAGCAGTACTTC. V is TRBV18 and J is TRBJ2-7; a weak D match, TRBD1 (6 bases). CDR1 KGHSH and CDR2 LQKENI come from the germline V gene. CDR3 length: 16 amino acids. Trimming took 2 bases from V and 3 from J, leaving 17 bases between them.

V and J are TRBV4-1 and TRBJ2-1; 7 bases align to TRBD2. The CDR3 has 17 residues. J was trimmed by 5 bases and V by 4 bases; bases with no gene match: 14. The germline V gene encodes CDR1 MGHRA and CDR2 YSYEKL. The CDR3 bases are TGCGCCAGCAGCCTCATTCCGGGGGAGGGATCGAACAATGAGCAGTTCTTC. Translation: CASSLIPGEGSNNEQFF.

This CDR3 reads CAGTGSSYEQYF. In DNA, the CDR3 is TGTGCTGGGACAGGGTCCTCCTACGAGCAGTACTTC. V usage is TRBV30 and J usage is TRBJ2-7; 9 bases fit TRBD1. Germline V gives CDR1 GTSNPN, CDR2 SVGIG (reference sequence). The CDR3 runs 12 residues.

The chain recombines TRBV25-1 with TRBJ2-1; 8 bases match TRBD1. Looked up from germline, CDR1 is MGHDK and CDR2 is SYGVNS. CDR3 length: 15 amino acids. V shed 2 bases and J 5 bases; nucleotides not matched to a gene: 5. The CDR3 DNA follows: TGTGCCAGCAGTGAACGGACAGGGCAAAACAATGAGCAGTTCTTC. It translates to CASSERTGQNNEQFF.

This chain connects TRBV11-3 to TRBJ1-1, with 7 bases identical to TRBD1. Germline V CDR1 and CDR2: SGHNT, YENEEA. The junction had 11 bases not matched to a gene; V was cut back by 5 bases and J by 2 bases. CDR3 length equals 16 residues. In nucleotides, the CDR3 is TGTGCCAGCAGCCCAAAATCGGGACAGCACAACACTGAAGCTTTCTTT. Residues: CASSPKSGQHNTEAFF.

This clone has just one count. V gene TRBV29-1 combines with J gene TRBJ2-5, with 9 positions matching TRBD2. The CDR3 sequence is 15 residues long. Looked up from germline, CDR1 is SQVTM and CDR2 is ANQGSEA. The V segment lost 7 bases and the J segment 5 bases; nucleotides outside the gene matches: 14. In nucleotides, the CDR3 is TGCAGCGCTGGAAACAGGGCCACTAGCGGGGAGACCCAGTACTTC. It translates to CSAGNRATSGETQYF.

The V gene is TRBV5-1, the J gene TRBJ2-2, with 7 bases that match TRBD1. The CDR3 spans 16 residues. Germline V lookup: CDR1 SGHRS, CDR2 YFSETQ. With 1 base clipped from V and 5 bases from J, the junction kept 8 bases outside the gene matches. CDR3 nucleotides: TGCGCCAGCAGCTTGTCTAGAGGGGGCGCGACCGGGGAGCTGTTTTTT. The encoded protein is CASSLSRGGATGELFF. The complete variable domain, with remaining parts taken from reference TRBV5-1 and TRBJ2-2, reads KAGVTQTPRYLIKTRGQQVTLSCSPISGHRSVSWYQQTPGQGLQFLFEYFSETQRNKGNFPGRFSGRQFSNSRSEMNVSTLELGDSALYLCASSLSRGGATGELFFGEGSRLTVL.

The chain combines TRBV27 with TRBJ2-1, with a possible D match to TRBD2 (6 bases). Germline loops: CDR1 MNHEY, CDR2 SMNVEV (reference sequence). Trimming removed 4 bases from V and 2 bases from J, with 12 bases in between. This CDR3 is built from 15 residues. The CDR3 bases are TGTGCCAGCAGTTCCGGGACTCGACCCTACAATGAGCAGTTCTTC. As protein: CASSSGTRPYNEQFF.

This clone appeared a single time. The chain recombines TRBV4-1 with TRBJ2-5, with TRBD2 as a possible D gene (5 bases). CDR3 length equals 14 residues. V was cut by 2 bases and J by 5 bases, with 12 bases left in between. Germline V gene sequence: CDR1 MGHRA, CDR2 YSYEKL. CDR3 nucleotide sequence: TGCGCCAGCAGCCAAACTAGGTTGGCGGAGACCCAGTACTTC. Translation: CASSQTRLAETQYF.

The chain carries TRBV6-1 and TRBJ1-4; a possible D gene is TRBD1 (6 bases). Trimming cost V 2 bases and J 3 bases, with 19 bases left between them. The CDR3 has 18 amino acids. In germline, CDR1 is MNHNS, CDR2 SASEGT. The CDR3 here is CASSEWLGGPPPNEKLFF. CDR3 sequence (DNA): TGTGCCAGCAGTGAATGGTTGGGGGGGCCGCCCCCTAATGAAAAACTGTTTTTT.

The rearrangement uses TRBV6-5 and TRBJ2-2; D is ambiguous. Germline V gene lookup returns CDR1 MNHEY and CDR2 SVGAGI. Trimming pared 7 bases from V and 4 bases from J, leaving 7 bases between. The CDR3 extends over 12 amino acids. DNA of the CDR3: TGTGCCAGCAATAGCCCCACCGGGGAGCTGTTTTTT. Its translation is CASNSPTGELFF.

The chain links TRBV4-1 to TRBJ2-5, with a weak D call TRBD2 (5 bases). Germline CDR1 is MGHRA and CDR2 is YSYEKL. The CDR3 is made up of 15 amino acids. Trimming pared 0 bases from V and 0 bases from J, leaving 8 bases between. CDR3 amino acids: CASSQDPGYQETQYF. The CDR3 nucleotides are TGCGCCAGCAGCCAAGATCCGGGGTACCAAGAGACCCAGTACTTC.

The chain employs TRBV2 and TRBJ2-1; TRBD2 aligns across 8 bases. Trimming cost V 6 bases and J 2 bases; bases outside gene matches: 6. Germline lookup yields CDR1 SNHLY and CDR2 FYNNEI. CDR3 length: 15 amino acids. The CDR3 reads CASRQPGLAYNEQFF. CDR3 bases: TGTGCCAGCAGACAACCGGGACTAGCCTACAATGAGCAGTTCTTC.

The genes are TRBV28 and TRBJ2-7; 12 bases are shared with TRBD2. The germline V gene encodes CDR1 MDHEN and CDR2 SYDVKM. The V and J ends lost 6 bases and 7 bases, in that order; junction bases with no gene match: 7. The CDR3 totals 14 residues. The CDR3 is CASSAGLAGKEQYF. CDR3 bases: TGTGCCAGCAGCGCCGGACTAGCGGGGAAAGAGCAGTACTTC. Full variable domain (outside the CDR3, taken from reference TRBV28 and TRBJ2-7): DVKVTQSSRYLVKRTGEKVFLECVQDMDHENMFWYRQDPGLGLRLIYFSYDVKMKEKGDIPEGYSVSREKKERFSLILESASTNQTSMYLCASSAGLAGKEQYFGPGTRLTVT.

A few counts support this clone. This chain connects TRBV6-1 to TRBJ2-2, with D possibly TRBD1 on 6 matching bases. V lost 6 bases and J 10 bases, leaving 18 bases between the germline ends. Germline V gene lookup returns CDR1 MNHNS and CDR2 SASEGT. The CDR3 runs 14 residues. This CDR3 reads CASRRLQGTEELFF. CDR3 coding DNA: TGTGCCAGCAGGCGACTACAGGGAACGGAGGAGCTGTTTTTT.

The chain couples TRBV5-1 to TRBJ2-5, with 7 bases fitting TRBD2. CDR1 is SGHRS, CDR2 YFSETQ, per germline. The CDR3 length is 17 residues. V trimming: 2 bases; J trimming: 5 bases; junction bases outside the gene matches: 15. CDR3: CASSLTGTTNLWETQYF. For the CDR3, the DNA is TGCGCCAGCAGCTTAACCGGGACTACCAATCTCTGGGAGACCCAGTACTTC.

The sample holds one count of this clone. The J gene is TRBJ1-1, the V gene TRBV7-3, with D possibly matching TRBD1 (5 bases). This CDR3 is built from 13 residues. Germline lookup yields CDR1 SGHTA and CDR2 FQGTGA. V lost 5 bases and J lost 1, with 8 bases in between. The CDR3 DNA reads TGTGCCAGCAGCGCAACAGGGAACACTGAAGCTTTCTTT. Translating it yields CASSATGNTEAFF.

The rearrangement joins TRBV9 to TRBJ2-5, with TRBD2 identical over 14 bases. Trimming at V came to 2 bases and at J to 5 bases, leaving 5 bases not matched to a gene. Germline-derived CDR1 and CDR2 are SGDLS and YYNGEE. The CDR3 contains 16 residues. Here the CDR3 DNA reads TGTGCCAGCAGCGTGACTAGCGGGGGGGCGTTTGAGACCCAGTACTTC. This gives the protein CASSVTSGGAFETQYF.

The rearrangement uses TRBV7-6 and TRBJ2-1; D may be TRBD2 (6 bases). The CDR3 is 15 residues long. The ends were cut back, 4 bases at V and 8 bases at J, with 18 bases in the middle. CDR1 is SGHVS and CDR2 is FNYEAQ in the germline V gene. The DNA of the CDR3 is TGTGCCAGCAGCTCCCGACTAGGGGTTAGGGATGAGCAGTTCTTC. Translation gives CASSSRLGVRDEQFF.

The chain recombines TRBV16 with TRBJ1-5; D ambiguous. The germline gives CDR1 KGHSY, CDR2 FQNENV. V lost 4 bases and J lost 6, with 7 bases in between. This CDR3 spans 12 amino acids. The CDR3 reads CASSLAGQPQHF. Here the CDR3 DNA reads TGTGCCAGCAGCCTTGCGGGTCAGCCCCAGCATTTT.